The 12 T cell receptor beta chains given below trace back to one sample, sequenced in a study of graft-versus-host responses after intestinal transplantation. Their specific antigens are unknown. Method: immunoSEQ multiplex PCR; TCRdb's copy keeps in-frame clones and lacks some. The table records 85,000 to 90,000 clones, over 85% of them present only once. This specimen was unstimulated CD4+ T cells sorted from spleen or lymph node cells, taken before intestinal transplant. These receptors were collected from a human donor who received an intestinal transplant.

The V and J genes are TRBV15 and TRBJ2-2; 10 positions agree with TRBD1. Germline lookup yields CDR1 LNHNV and CDR2 YYDKDF (reference sequence). Trimming cost V 6 bases and J 7 bases; bases outside gene matches: 5. CDR3 length equals 14 residues. The CDR3 DNA sequence: TGTGCCACCAGTCGGGACAGGGGTTACGGGGAGCTGTTTTTT. Translating gives CATSRDRGYGELFF.

The J gene is TRBJ2-3, the V gene TRBV5-1; 12 bases line up with TRBD2. CDR1 and CDR2 (germline): SGHRS, YFSETQ. V shed 0 bases and J 10 bases; nucleotides not matched to a gene: 12. The CDR3 loop spans 17 amino acids. This CDR3 reads CASSLEGLAGGAVAQYF. Written as DNA, the CDR3 is TGCGCCAGCAGCTTGGAGGGGCTAGCGGGAGGGGCGGTAGCGCAGTATTTT. The full variable domain, its missing parts supplied by reference TRBV5-1 and TRBJ2-3, is KAGVTQTPRYLIKTRGQQVTLSCSPISGHRSVSWYQQTPGQGLQFLFEYFSETQRNKGNFPGRFSGRQFSNSRSEMNVSTLELGDSALYLCASSLEGLAGGAVAQYFGPGTRLTVL.

This clone occurred a few times. The sample has other DNA sequences that encode this CDR3 too. This chain joins TRBV30 and TRBJ1-4; the D gene is possibly TRBD1 (5 bases). The germline V gene has CDR1 GTSNPN and CDR2 SVGIG (reference sequence). CDR3 length: 14 amino acids. Trimming cost V 3 bases and J 5 bases, with 13 bases left between them. CDR3 amino acids: CAWSPGQPNEKLFF. The CDR3 DNA follows: TGTGCCTGGAGCCCGGGGCAGCCAAATGAAAAACTGTTTTTT.

The CDR3 sequence: CAPNGMRGGQETQYF. CDR3 nucleotide sequence: TGTGCCCCCAACGGGATGCGGGGGGGACAAGAGACCCAGTACTTC. V usage is TRBV21-1 and J usage is TRBJ2-5; the listed D gene, TRBD2, was not tested against the DNA. TRBV21-1 is listed as a pseudogene. The CDR3 spans 15 residues.

CDR3 residues: CASSYFSGREQYF. CDR3 in DNA: TGTGCCAGCAGTTACTTTTCGGGGCGCGAGCAGTACTTC. The V call is TRBV6-5, the J call TRBJ2-7; D is possibly TRBD1 or TRBD2 (5 bases each). There are 13 residues in the CDR3. Trimming stripped 1 base from V and 6 bases from J, with 10 bases between. The V gene's germline CDR1 is MNHEY and CDR2 SVGAGI.

The V call is TRBV28, the J call TRBJ2-6; no definite D call. There are 14 residues in the CDR3. CDR1 is MDHEN and CDR2 is SYDVKM in the germline V gene. V was pared by 6 bases and J by 12 bases, with 18 bases between. This CDR3 is CASRPHGPGPVLTF. CDR3 coding DNA: TGTGCCAGCAGACCTCACGGCCCCGGTCCCGTCCTGACTTTC.

V gene TRBV23-1 combines with J gene TRBJ2-4, with D perhaps matching TRBD2 (6 bases). TRBV23-1 is an ORF, with its function uncertain. V dropped 5 bases and J dropped 8 bases, with 10 bases sitting between them. CDR3 size: 12 residues. CDR3 sequence: CASSFPGDIQYF. CDR3 in DNA: TGCGCCAGCAGTTTCCCGGGGGACATTCAGTACTTC.

This clone was observed once. This chain uses TRBV30 with TRBJ1-3; unclear D gene. Germline lookup yields CDR1 GTSNPN and CDR2 SVGIG (reference sequence). The CDR3 is 14 residues long. Trimming removed 2 bases at V and 0 bases at J, with 8 bases between. The CDR3 bases are TGTGCCTGGAGTAGGTGGAGCTCTGGAAACACCATATATTTT. Protein: CAWSRWSSGNTIYF. Variable domain in full (rest from reference TRBV30 and TRBJ1-3): SQTIHQWPATLVQPVGSPLSLECTVEGTSNPNLYWYRQAAGRGLQLLFYSVGIGQISSEVPQNLSASRPQDRQFILSSKKLLLSDSGFYLCAWSRWSSGNTIYFGEGSWLTVV.

The J gene is TRBJ2-5, the V gene TRBV5-1, with 9 bases identical to TRBD2. The J call could be wrong; TRBJ2-7 is a better fit for the DNA end. The CDR3 has 15 residues. Looked up from germline, CDR1 is SGHRS and CDR2 is YFSETQ. The CDR3 is CASAAGAGGIDEQYF. Written as DNA, the CDR3 is TGCGCCAGCGCAGCGGGGGCGGGAGGGATAGACGAGCAGTACTTC.

The genes are TRBV27 and TRBJ2-1, with no clear D. V was clipped by 1 base and J by 3 bases, with 7 bases between them. This CDR3 is 14 amino acids long. Germline V CDR1 and CDR2: MNHEY, SMNVEV (reference sequence). CDR3 protein: CASSLLGNYNEQFF. The CDR3, as DNA: TGTGCCAGCAGTTTATTAGGGAACTACAATGAGCAGTTCTTC.

This sequence joins TRBV30 and TRBJ2-1; TRBD2 might be the D (5 bases). Per the germline V gene, CDR1 is GTSNPN and CDR2 is SVGIG (reference sequence). Trimming cost V 0 bases and J 0 bases, with 9 bases left between them. The CDR3 is 15 amino acids. CDR3 sequence reads: CAWSVRSGSYNEQFF. DNA of the CDR3: TGTGCCTGGAGTGTACGCAGCGGCTCCTACAATGAGCAGTTCTTC. Complete variable domain (other parts from reference TRBV30 and TRBJ2-1): SQTIHQWPATLVQPVGSPLSLECTVEGTSNPNLYWYRQAAGRGLQLLFYSVGIGQISSEVPQNLSASRPQDRQFILSSKKLLLSDSGFYLCAWSVRSGSYNEQFFGPGTRLTVL.

This clone turned up a few times. The chain carries TRBV5-1 and TRBJ2-1; 11 bases map to TRBD2. The V and J ends lost 7 bases and 3 bases, in that order; junction bases with no gene match: 6. Germline V lookup: CDR1 SGHRS, CDR2 YFSETQ. This CDR3 is built from 15 residues. CDR3 sequence: CASQNSGRVYNEQFF. CDR3 DNA sequence: TGCGCCAGCCAAAATAGCGGGAGGGTCTACAATGAGCAGTTCTTC.